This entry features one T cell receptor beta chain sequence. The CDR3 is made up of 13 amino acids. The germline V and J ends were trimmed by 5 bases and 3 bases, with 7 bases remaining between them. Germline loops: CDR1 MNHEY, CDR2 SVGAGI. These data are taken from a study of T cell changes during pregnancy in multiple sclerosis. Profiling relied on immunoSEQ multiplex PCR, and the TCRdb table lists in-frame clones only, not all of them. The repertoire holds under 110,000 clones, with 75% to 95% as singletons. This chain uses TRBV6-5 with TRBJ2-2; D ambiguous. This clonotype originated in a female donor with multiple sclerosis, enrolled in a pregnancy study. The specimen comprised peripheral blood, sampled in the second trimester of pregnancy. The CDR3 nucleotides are TGTGCCAGCAGTCGTACGGACACCGGGGAGCTGTTTTTT. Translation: CASSRTDTGELFF.